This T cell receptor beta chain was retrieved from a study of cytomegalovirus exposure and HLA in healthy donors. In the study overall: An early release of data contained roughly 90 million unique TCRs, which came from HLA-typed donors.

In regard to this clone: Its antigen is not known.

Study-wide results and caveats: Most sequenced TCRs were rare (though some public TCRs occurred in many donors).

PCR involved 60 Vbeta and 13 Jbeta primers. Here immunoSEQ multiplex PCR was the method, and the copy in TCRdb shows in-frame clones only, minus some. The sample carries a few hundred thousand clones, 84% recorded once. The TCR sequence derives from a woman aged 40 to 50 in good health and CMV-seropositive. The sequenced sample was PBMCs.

CDR3 protein: CASRTDNSGNTIYF. In DNA, the CDR3 is TGTGCCAGCAGGACGGACAACTCTGGAAACACCATATATTTT. This chain connects TRBV11-2 to TRBJ1-3; D might be TRBD1 (5 bases). V lost 6 bases to trimming and J lost 0 bases, with 9 bases between them. The CDR3 spans 14 residues. The germline V gene has CDR1 SGHAT and CDR2 FQNNGV.